Following are 8 T cell receptor beta chains from one sample sequenced in a study of shared clonotypes between healthy human individuals. Clones were sequenced by immunoSEQ multiplex PCR, and TCRdb holds only the in-frame ones, with some missing. Of some 630,000 clones in the sample, about 96% are singletons; the top ten hold 0.11%. It was CD45RO-negative cells, positively selected for CCR7, that made up naive CD8 cells, with terminally differentiated effector memory CD45RA+ cells excluded. Sequencing was performed on naive CD8+ T cells sorted from blood. Receptors were obtained from a woman aged 30 to 39 in good health.

J is TRBJ1-4 and V is TRBV4-2; TRBD1 matches 9 bases. Trimming cost V 1 base and J 8 bases; bases outside gene matches: 5. This CDR3 is built from 15 residues. Germline CDR1 LGHNA, CDR2 YNFKEQ. CDR3 nucleotide sequence: TGTGCCAGCAGCCAAGCAGGGACAGGGTACGAAAAACTGTTTTTT. The encoded protein is CASSQAGTGYEKLFF.

This chain links TRBV29-1 with TRBJ1-1, with a tentative D call TRBD1 (5 bases). V was cut by 7 bases and J by 6 bases, with 18 bases left in between. CDR1 SQVTM and CDR2 ANQGSEA come from the germline V gene. This CDR3 contains 13 residues. CDR3 nucleotides: TGCAGCGACCTTCAGGGAAGTAGGGCTGAAGCTTTCTTT. Translated: CSDLQGSRAEAFF. Supplemented by reference TRBV29-1 and TRBJ1-1, the full variable domain reads SAVISQKPSRDICQRGTSLTIQCQVDSQVTMMFWYRQQPGQSLTLIATANQGSEATYESGFVIDKFPISRPNLTFSTLTVSNMSPEDSSIYLCSDLQGSRAEAFFGQGTRLTVV.

The V gene is TRBV28, the J gene TRBJ2-1, with D hard to call. V lost 3 bases and J 8 bases, leaving 17 bases between the germline ends. The length of the CDR3 is 15 residues. Germline loops: CDR1 MDHEN, CDR2 SYDVKM. The CDR3 protein is CASSLAPRDVYEQFF. DNA of the CDR3: TGTGCCAGCAGTTTGGCACCCCGCGACGTCTATGAGCAGTTCTTC.

This chain links TRBV30 with TRBJ2-4; D may be TRBD2 (5 bases). V gave up 1 base and J gave up 5 bases, with 6 bases separating them. The CDR3 totals 12 residues. Germline V lookup: CDR1 GTSNPN, CDR2 SVGIG (reference sequence). This CDR3 reads CAWSAEENIQYF. The CDR3 nucleotides are TGTGCCTGGAGTGCGGAGGAAAACATTCAGTACTTC.

V usage is TRBV25-1 and J usage is TRBJ2-7; TRBD1 might be the D (5 bases). With 3 bases removed from V and 1 base from J, the gap between germline ends came to 10 bases. The CDR3 is 14 residues long. Germline V lookup: CDR1 MGHDK, CDR2 SYGVNS. The CDR3 nucleotides read TGTGCCAGCAGTGACCAGGGATGGTCCTACGAGCAGTACTTC. This encodes CASSDQGWSYEQYF.

J is TRBJ1-4 and V is TRBV28; 7 positions agree with TRBD1. Germline CDR1 reads MDHEN; CDR2 reads SYDVKM. The V segment lost 5 bases and the J segment 4 bases; nucleotides outside the gene matches: 10. The CDR3 length is 16 residues. CDR3 residues: CASSPPFRGFNEKLFF. DNA for the CDR3: TGTGCCAGCAGTCCACCCTTCAGGGGGTTTAATGAAAAACTGTTTTTT.

The chain uses TRBV5-4 and TRBJ1-2; D call uncertain. The CDR3 has 13 residues. From germline, CDR1 is SGHNT and CDR2 YYREEE (reference sequence). With 5 bases removed from V and 2 bases from J, the gap between germline ends came to 10 bases. The CDR3 loop reads CASRDGQNYGYTF. CDR3 sequence (DNA): TGTGCCAGCAGAGATGGGCAGAACTATGGCTACACCTTC.

CDR3 coding DNA: TGTGCCAGCTTGGGAGGACAGGGGGAATTTTTTGGGCAGTACTTC. Protein sequence: CASLGGQGEFFGQYF. This chain links TRBV2 with TRBJ2-7; 10 nucleotides agree with TRBD1. Germline trimming cut 8 bases from V and 9 bases from J; bases unmatched to any gene: 16. The CDR3 contains 15 residues. The V gene's germline CDR1 is SNHLY and CDR2 FYNNEI.